A single sample gave rise to the 27 T cell receptor beta chains below, sequenced in a study of blood T cell repertoires in COVID-19. Clones were read by immunoSEQ multiplex PCR, and TCRdb kept only the in-frame ones, dropping some. The table records about 220,000 clones, more than 65% of them present only once. The sequenced sample consisted of peripheral blood. Every receptor here comes from a man aged 35 to 55 who had recovered from COVID-19.

This clone was seen only once. The chain employs TRBV7-2 and TRBJ2-2; 8 bases agree with TRBD2. Germline V gene data show CDR1 as SGHTA and CDR2 as FQGNSA. This CDR3 region has 16 residues. V was pared by 3 bases and J by 0 bases, with 3 bases of the junction left unmatched. In DNA, the CDR3 is TGTGCCAGCAGCTTTGCGGGGGGAGCGAACACCGGGGAGCTGTTTTTT. Protein: CASSFAGGANTGELFF.

The rearrangement joins TRBV10-1 to TRBJ2-7; D is unclear. Trimming took off 0 bases at V and 0 bases at J, with 9 bases between the two ends. Germline-derived CDR1 and CDR2 are WNHNN and SYGVQD (reference sequence). This CDR3 spans 15 amino acids. In nucleotides, the CDR3 is TGCGCCAGCAGTGAGTCAGCGTCTTCCTCCTACGAGCAGTACTTC. Its protein is CASSESASSSYEQYF.

The V gene is TRBV7-2, the J gene TRBJ2-5, with D perhaps TRBD1 (5 bases). CDR1 and CDR2 (germline): SGHTA, FQGNSA. V lost 7 bases and J lost 4, with 16 bases in between. CDR3 length equals 14 residues. This CDR3 reads CASIRTMMGETQYF. In DNA, the CDR3 is TGTGCCAGCATCCGGACAATGATGGGAGAGACCCAGTACTTC.

The rearrangement joins TRBV4-1 to TRBJ2-6; 8 bases agree with TRBD2. The V gene's germline CDR1 is MGHRA and CDR2 YSYEKL. J gave up 12 bases and V 0 bases, and 10 bases lay outside the gene matches. CDR3 length: 16 residues. CDR3 bases: TGCGCCAGCAGCCAAGACTTCGCTAGCGGGCCGCTCGTCCTGACTTTC. Amino acid sequence: CASSQDFASGPLVLTF.

This rearrangement joins TRBV12-3 or TRBV12-4 to TRBJ2-1, with D possibly matching TRBD2 (6 bases). CDR3 length equals 13 residues. Trimming took 5 bases from V and 4 from J, leaving 9 bases between them. This CDR3 is CASSPAGYNEQFF. CDR3 in DNA: TGTGCCAGCAGTCCCGCGGGGTACAATGAGCAGTTCTTC.

The genes are TRBV7-2 and TRBJ2-1, with 10 bases fitting TRBD2. Germline V gene data show CDR1 as SGHTA and CDR2 as FQGNSA. The CDR3 has 17 residues. The ends lost 1 base at V and 3 bases at J; junction bases unmatched: 6. The CDR3 region has the DNA TGTGCCAGCAGCTTAGTCCCGGCTAGCGGGAGCTACAATGAGCAGTTCTTC. Translating gives CASSLVPASGSYNEQFF.

This clone was counted only a few times. This rearrangement joins TRBV10-2 to TRBJ2-1; D is possibly TRBD2 (6 bases). Trimming shortened V by 0 bases and J by 14 bases, and 14 bases separated the two germline ends. Germline CDR1 reads WSHSY; CDR2 reads SAAADI. The CDR3 is made up of 13 amino acids. CDR3 sequence (DNA): TGCGCCAGCAGTGAGTCACCTAGCGAGGATGAGTTCTTC. Amino acids: CASSESPSEDEFF.

The chain links TRBV18 to TRBJ2-5; D gene uncertain. V lost 1 base and J lost 2, with 8 bases in between. Germline CDR1 is KGHSH and CDR2 is LQKENI. CDR3 length: 14 amino acids. The chain's CDR3 is CASSPRAGQETQYF. In DNA, the CDR3 is TGTGCCAGCTCACCACGGGCAGGTCAAGAGACCCAGTACTTC. The complete variable domain, with remaining parts taken from reference TRBV18 and TRBJ2-5, reads NAGVMQNPRHLVRRRGQEARLRCSPMKGHSHVYWYRQLPEEGLKFMVYLQKENIIDESGMPKERFSAEFPKEGPSILRIQQVVRGDSAAYFCASSPRAGQETQYFGPGTRLLVL.

The V call is TRBV7-2, the J call TRBJ1-2; TRBD1 matches 8 bases. V shed 0 bases and J 5 bases; nucleotides not matched to a gene: 2. Germline V gene lookup returns CDR1 SGHTA and CDR2 FQGNSA. The CDR3 sequence is 14 residues long. CDR3 sequence reads: CASSLAGTGYGYTF. The CDR3 nucleotides are TGTGCCAGCAGCTTAGCCGGGACAGGTTATGGCTACACCTTC.

The chain recombines TRBV5-1 with TRBJ2-7, with 7 bases aligning to TRBD2. V trimming: 0 bases; J trimming: 4 bases; junction bases outside the gene matches: 4. The germline V gene has CDR1 SGHRS and CDR2 YFSETQ. This CDR3 comprises 14 residues. The CDR3 DNA reads as TGCGCCAGCAGCTTGGGGGGACTAAGGTACGAGCAGTACTTC. This gives the protein CASSLGGLRYEQYF.

This clone was counted once. The chain joins TRBV3-1 (or the pseudogene TRBV3-2) to TRBJ2-5; 10 nucleotides agree with TRBD1. Germline V gives CDR1 LGHDT, CDR2 YNNKEL (reference sequence). The CDR3 spans 16 residues. Germline trimming cut 0 bases from V and 7 bases from J; bases unmatched to any gene: 8. The CDR3 DNA reads TGTGCCAGCAGCCAAGATCCCGGGACAGGGGTAGGGACCCAGTACTTC. This encodes CASSQDPGTGVGTQYF.

The rearrangement links TRBV29-1 to TRBJ1-2, with D maybe TRBD1 (5 bases). Trimming took off 7 bases at V and 2 bases at J, with 20 bases between the two ends. CDR3 size: 15 residues. The germline V gene has CDR1 SQVTM and CDR2 ANQGSEA. CDR3 in amino acids: CSAALGGRGNYGYTF. As DNA, the CDR3 is TGCAGCGCCGCGTTGGGGGGGAGAGGGAACTATGGCTACACCTTC.

The chain links TRBV7-2 to TRBJ1-2; D might be TRBD1 (5 bases). This CDR3 has 15 residues. Trimming left V 2 bases short and J 2 bases short, with 12 bases between. The germline gives CDR1 SGHTA, CDR2 FQGNSA. CDR3 sequence reads: CASSLYTGGNYGYTF. CDR3 sequence (DNA): TGTGCCAGCAGCTTATACACGGGGGGAAACTATGGCTACACCTTC.

The chain carries TRBV6-1 and TRBJ1-5; a weak D match, TRBD1 (6 bases). The germline CDR1 and CDR2 sequences are MNHNS and SASEGT. V was trimmed by 2 bases and J by 0 bases, leaving 17 bases between them. There are 18 residues in the CDR3. The CDR3 DNA reads as TGTGCCAGCAGTGAACCCCGCGGGGGCCGTTATAGCAATCAGCCCCAGCATTTT. It specifies CASSEPRGGRYSNQPQHF.

Regarding this clone: The sample carries other DNA sequences with the same CDR3. This chain connects TRBV5-1 to TRBJ1-1; D may be TRBD1 (6 bases). CDR1 and CDR2 from the germline V gene are SGHRS and YFSETQ. The V end was cut by 0 bases, the J end by 3 bases, with 9 bases between. This CDR3 contains 14 residues. CDR3: CASSLAPGDTEAFF. CDR3 DNA: TGCGCCAGCAGCTTGGCCCCAGGGGACACTGAAGCTTTCTTT.

This chain joins TRBV7-2 and TRBJ2-7; 7 bases are shared with TRBD1. Germline V gene sequence: CDR1 SGHTA, CDR2 FQGNSA. Unmatched junction bases numbered 17, after V lost 4 bases and J lost 5 bases. This CDR3 region has 17 residues. CDR3 residues: CASSSSTDRRLFDEQYF. Written as DNA, the CDR3 is TGTGCCAGCAGCTCCTCCACGGACAGGCGTCTTTTCGACGAGCAGTACTTC.

This rearrangement joins TRBV29-1 to TRBJ1-2; D is possibly TRBD1 (5 bases). Germline assignment: CDR1 SQVTM and CDR2 ANQGSEA. The CDR3 has 11 residues. Trimming took off 4 bases at V and 8 bases at J, with 11 bases between the two ends. The CDR3 spells CSVVTVDGYTF. CDR3 nucleotides: TGCAGCGTTGTGACAGTCGACGGCTACACCTTC.

The chain combines TRBV15 with TRBJ2-1; 8 nucleotides match TRBD2. V shed 1 base and J 4 bases; nucleotides not matched to a gene: 9. CDR1 is LNHNV, CDR2 YYDKDF, per germline (reference sequence). This CDR3 is built from 17 residues. CDR3 in amino acids: CATSRVSQAGVYNEQFF. CDR3 coding DNA: TGTGCCACCAGCAGAGTTTCCCAAGCGGGAGTTTACAATGAGCAGTTCTTC.

This clone has just one count. The DNA of the CDR3 is TGTGCCAGCAGTGGGCGGACAGGGCGCGCAGTCTACGAGCAGTACTTC. This gives the protein CASSGRTGRAVYEQYF. The rearrangement joins TRBV6-1 to TRBJ2-7; TRBD1 agrees at 8 bases. J lost 3 bases, V lost 4 bases, and 11 bases had no gene match. The CDR3 contains 16 residues. Per the germline V gene, CDR1 is MNHNS and CDR2 is SASEGT.

V is TRBV30 and J is TRBJ1-3; D unclear. CDR3 size: 18 residues. Trimming removed 3 bases from V and 0 bases from J, with 21 bases in between. CDR1 is GTSNPN and CDR2 is SVGIG in the germline V gene (reference sequence). The CDR3 is CAWSARWGTTSSGNTIYF. The CDR3, as DNA: TGTGCCTGGAGCGCCCGCTGGGGAACGACTAGCTCTGGAAACACCATATATTTT. Complete variable domain (other parts from reference TRBV30 and TRBJ1-3): SQTIHQWPATLVQPVGSPLSLECTVEGTSNPNLYWYRQAAGRGLQLLFYSVGIGQISSEVPQNLSASRPQDRQFILSSKKLLLSDSGFYLCAWSARWGTTSSGNTIYFGEGSWLTVV.

A single count supports this clone. The chain couples TRBV4-1 to TRBJ2-1; 11 positions match TRBD2. The CDR3 has 18 amino acids. Trimming took 2 bases from V and 8 from J; bases not matched to a gene: 14. From germline, CDR1 is MGHRA and CDR2 YSYEKL. The CDR3 sequence is CASSQNWVEVAGGDEQFF. In DNA, the CDR3 is TGCGCCAGCAGCCAAAATTGGGTAGAGGTAGCGGGAGGGGATGAGCAGTTCTTC.

This chain joins TRBV5-5 and TRBJ2-7, with unresolved D. The CDR3 is made up of 14 amino acids. Trimming left V 1 base short and J 0 bases short, with 8 bases between. Germline V gives CDR1 SGHKS, CDR2 YYEKEE (reference sequence). CDR3 loop: CASSLYASSYEQYF. The DNA of the CDR3 is TGTGCCAGCAGCTTGTACGCGAGCTCCTACGAGCAGTACTTC. The full variable domain, rest sourced from reference TRBV5-5 and TRBJ2-7, is DAGVTQSPTHLIKTRGQQVTLRCSPISGHKSVSWYQQVLGQGPQFIFQYYEKEERGRGNFPDRFSARQFPNYSSELNVNALLLGDSALYLCASSLYASSYEQYFGPGTRLTVT.

This rearrangement joins TRBV19 to TRBJ2-7; 9 positions match TRBD1. The CDR3 is 13 residues long. J gave up 5 bases and V 5 bases, and 4 bases lay outside the gene matches. CDR1 LNHDA and CDR2 SQIVND come from the germline V gene (reference sequence). CDR3 sequence (DNA): TGTGCCAGTAGTGGACAGGGGAGCAACGAGCAGTACTTC. As protein: CASSGQGSNEQYF.

This sequence joins TRBV5-1 and TRBJ1-1, with D perhaps TRBD1 (6 bases). This CDR3 region has 14 residues. Germline CDR1 is SGHRS and CDR2 is YFSETQ. The V end was cut by 4 bases, the J end by 5 bases, with 15 bases between. The CDR3 sequence: CASSPQGGGTEAFF. The DNA for the CDR3 is TGCGCCAGCAGCCCCCAAGGGGGAGGGACTGAAGCTTTCTTT. The complete variable domain, with remaining parts taken from reference TRBV5-1 and TRBJ1-1, reads KAGVTQTPRYLIKTRGQQVTLSCSPISGHRSVSWYQQTPGQGLQFLFEYFSETQRNKGNFPGRFSGRQFSNSRSEMNVSTLELGDSALYLCASSPQGGGTEAFFGQGTRLTVV.

The chain recombines TRBV6-5 with TRBJ2-3; D is undetermined. CDR1 and CDR2 from the germline V gene are MNHEY and SVGAGI. Deletions cut 8 bases from V and 4 bases from J, with 7 bases between. CDR3 length equals 11 residues. The CDR3 here is CASSRADTQYF. In nucleotides, the CDR3 is TGTGCCAGCTCCCGTGCAGATACGCAGTATTTT.

The chain uses TRBV14 and TRBJ1-6; 7 bases fit TRBD1. V shed 5 bases, J shed 4 bases, and the junction held 8 bases outside the gene matches. This CDR3 is 16 amino acids long. Per the germline V gene, CDR1 is SGHDN and CDR2 is FVKESK. As DNA, the CDR3 is TGTGCCAGCAGCGCGGATATGACAGGGTATAATTCACCCCTCCACTTT. It codes for CASSADMTGYNSPLHF.

The V and J genes are TRBV5-1 and TRBJ2-1, with D possibly TRBD2 on 5 matching bases. V was pared by 0 bases and J by 4 bases, with 17 bases between. Germline loops: CDR1 SGHRS, CDR2 YFSETQ. The CDR3 spans 17 residues. The CDR3 nucleotides are TGCGCCAGCAGCTTGGCCGGCGGCCTAGCAGGTTACAATGAGCAGTTCTTC. Encoded protein: CASSLAGGLAGYNEQFF.